These 23 T cell receptor beta chains were all obtained from the same sample, sequenced in a study of blood T cell repertoires in COVID-19. Sequencing was performed with immunoSEQ multiplex PCR; in TCRdb, only in-frame clones are kept and a portion is missing. There are 430,000 or so clones in the sample; approximately 91% occur only once, and roughly 1.4% lies in the top ten. Sequenced: PBMCs or T cells enriched from blood (not recorded which). These receptors were taken from a woman in her late teens or twenties who had been exposed to COVID-19.

This chain links TRBV29-1 with TRBJ2-7; 9 bases are a match to TRBD1. The CDR3 is 14 amino acids. V shed 3 bases and J 5 bases; nucleotides not matched to a gene: 8. Germline-derived CDR1 and CDR2 are SQVTM and ANQGSEA. The chain's CDR3 is CSVERDRGLNEQYF. For the CDR3, the DNA is TGCAGCGTTGAGAGAGACAGGGGGTTGAACGAGCAGTACTTC.

This clone was found a few times. The CDR3 nucleotides are TGTGCCAGCAGCTCCAGGGGGGCTTCCTACGAGCAGTACTTC. It codes for CASSSRGASYEQYF. The rearrangement links TRBV9 to TRBJ2-7; tentative D call: TRBD1 (7 bases). This CDR3 has 14 residues. Germline V gene sequence: CDR1 SGDLS, CDR2 YYNGEE. V dropped 4 bases and J dropped 1 base, with 12 bases sitting between them.

The chain couples TRBV5-1 to TRBJ1-2; no firm D call. Germline V gene sequence: CDR1 SGHRS, CDR2 YFSETQ. The V end lost 0 bases, the J end lost 5 bases, and 11 bases lay between the germline ends. CDR3 length equals 14 residues. CDR3 in DNA: TGCGCCAGCAGCTTGGAAGCAGGTCCTTATGGCTACACCTTC. Amino acid sequence: CASSLEAGPYGYTF.

The gene calls are TRBV27 and TRBJ2-1; TRBD2 aligns across 8 bases. Unmatched junction bases numbered 9, after V lost 6 bases and J lost 8 bases. The V gene's germline CDR1 is MNHEY and CDR2 SMNVEV (reference sequence). The length of the CDR3 is 14 residues. Here the CDR3 DNA reads TGTGCCAGCAGAAGAACGGGAGGGCCGGATGAGCAGTTCTTC. Residues: CASRRTGGPDEQFF.

The rearrangement uses TRBV5-6 and TRBJ1-6, with TRBD1 as a possible D gene (6 bases). The germline CDR1 and CDR2 sequences are SGHDT and YYEEEE. CDR3 length: 15 amino acids. Trimming left V 0 bases short and J 7 bases short, with 11 bases between. CDR3 amino acids: CASSLGGRLNSPLHF. The DNA of the CDR3 is TGTGCCAGCAGCTTGGGGGGGCGCCTAAATTCACCCCTCCACTTT.

The chain couples TRBV6-2 or TRBV6-3 to TRBJ2-7, with 7 bases identical to TRBD2. Germline V lookup: CDR1 MNHEY, CDR2 SVGEGT. With 6 bases clipped from V and 0 bases from J, the junction kept 8 bases outside the gene matches. This CDR3 region has 15 residues. CDR3 amino acids: CASSPEAGSSYEQYF. Written as DNA, the CDR3 is TGTGCCAGCAGCCCCGAAGCGGGGAGCTCCTACGAGCAGTACTTC.

The V and J genes are TRBV5-4 and TRBJ2-3, with D maybe TRBD2 (6 bases). V dropped 4 bases and J dropped 0 bases, with 18 bases sitting between them. The CDR3 contains 17 residues. Germline loops: CDR1 SGHNT, CDR2 YYREEE (reference sequence). DNA of the CDR3: TGTGCCAGCAGCCCCGCAACTAGCAGTCCTAGCACAGATACGCAGTATTTT. Translation gives CASSPATSSPSTDTQYF.

The rearrangement joins TRBV20-1 to TRBJ2-1; D unresolved. The CDR3 has 11 amino acids. Deletions cut 6 bases from V and 1 base from J, with 4 bases between. CDR1 and CDR2 (germline): DFQATT, SNEGSKA (reference sequence). Here the CDR3 reads CSAHSYNEQFF. In DNA form, the CDR3 reads TGCAGTGCCCATTCCTACAATGAGCAGTTCTTC.

The chain recombines TRBV9 with TRBJ2-3; D is uncertain. The CDR3 is 13 amino acids. V lost 5 bases and J 5 bases, leaving 12 bases between the germline ends. The germline V gene has CDR1 SGDLS and CDR2 YYNGEE. The CDR3 here is CASSSGLVDTQYF. In DNA, the CDR3 is TGTGCCAGCAGTTCCGGGTTGGTAGATACGCAGTATTTT.

This chain connects TRBV28 to TRBJ1-2; TRBD1 might be the D (6 bases). The CDR3 has 12 residues. Germline values: CDR1 MDHEN, CDR2 SYDVKM. V lost 4 bases, J lost 8 bases, and 11 bases lay in between. Here the CDR3 DNA reads TGTGCCAGCAGTTCGGGACAATGGGGCTACACCTTC. As protein: CASSSGQWGYTF.

This clone has just one count. V and J are TRBV2 and TRBJ1-1, with TRBD1 matching 10 bases. This CDR3 has 15 residues. With V trimmed by 3 bases and J by 7 bases, 8 bases remained unmatched. Per the germline V gene, CDR1 is SNHLY and CDR2 is FYNNEI. The DNA for the CDR3 is TGTGCCAGCAGTGACTTGACAGGGGGCAAGGTTGAAGCTTTCTTT. This translates into CASSDLTGGKVEAFF.

The gene calls are TRBV28 and TRBJ2-7, with D maybe TRBD2 (7 bases). Germline CDR1 is MDHEN and CDR2 is SYDVKM. Trimming cost V 8 bases and J 4 bases, with 12 bases left between them. The CDR3 extends over 12 amino acids. The CDR3 is CASVGGAYEQYF. The CDR3 DNA is TGTGCCAGCGTAGGGGGGGCTTACGAGCAGTACTTC.

The sample holds one count of this clone. This chain connects TRBV18 to TRBJ2-1; 7 nucleotides agree with TRBD2. The ends lost 0 bases at V and 10 bases at J; junction bases unmatched: 3. Germline CDR1 reads KGHSH; CDR2 reads LQKENI. This CDR3 spans 13 amino acids. The CDR3 nucleotides are TGTGCCAGCTCACCACCGTCTAGCGGCGAGCAGTTCTTC. It encodes CASSPPSSGEQFF.

This sequence joins TRBV7-8 and TRBJ2-2; TRBD2 matches 7 bases. The CDR3 is 18 amino acids. Trimming took 7 bases from V and 0 from J; bases not matched to a gene: 14. Germline V CDR1 and CDR2: SGHVS, FQNEAQ. The CDR3 DNA is TGTGCCAGCACCCCGATGTGGGGAGGGACCACGAACACCGGGGAGCTGTTTTTT. It encodes CASTPMWGGTTNTGELFF.

This chain joins TRBV12-5 and TRBJ2-5; 14 positions match TRBD2. The CDR3 has 16 residues. With V trimmed by 6 bases and J by 4 bases, 7 bases remained unmatched. CDR1 is LGHNT and CDR2 is FRNRAP in the germline V gene. CDR3 amino acids: CASGQSGLAGVETQYF. Written as DNA, the CDR3 is TGTGCTAGTGGCCAGTCGGGACTAGCGGGGGTAGAGACCCAGTACTTC.

The table lists this clone with a count of one. The chain uses TRBV28 and TRBJ2-7, with 9 positions matching TRBD1. This CDR3 is built from 14 residues. Trimming took 6 bases from V and 3 from J; bases not matched to a gene: 6. Germline V gene sequence: CDR1 MDHEN, CDR2 SYDVKM. Written as DNA, the CDR3 is TGTGCCAGCAGCCTGAGACAGGGGGGCTACGAGCAGTACTTC. This sequence encodes CASSLRQGGYEQYF.

The V and J genes are TRBV5-1 and TRBJ2-2; TRBD2 agrees at 10 bases. V shed 6 bases, J shed 1 base, and the junction held 6 bases outside the gene matches. The length of the CDR3 is 16 residues. Germline assignment: CDR1 SGHRS and CDR2 YFSETQ. CDR3 nucleotide sequence: TGCGCCAGCATGCCTATAGCGGGAGGGAACACCGGGGAGCTGTTTTTT. Amino acid sequence: CASMPIAGGNTGELFF.

The rearrangement joins TRBV4-2 to TRBJ1-2; D gene ambiguous. The germline CDR1 and CDR2 sequences are LGHNA and YNFKEQ. The V gene lost 1 base and the J gene lost 4 bases, with 19 bases spanning the gap. The CDR3 runs to 17 residues. The CDR3 is CASSQGWDNTEAYGYTF. The CDR3 coding sequence is TGTGCCAGCAGCCAAGGTTGGGATAATACGGAGGCCTATGGCTACACCTTC.

The genes are TRBV7-3 and TRBJ2-2, with TRBD1 matching over 9 bases. The CDR3 runs 16 residues. Per germline, CDR1 SGHTA and CDR2 FQGTGA. V trimming: 4 bases; J trimming: 5 bases; junction bases outside the gene matches: 8. The CDR3 DNA reads TGTGCCAGCAGCTCCCGCCAAGACAGGGGGACCGGGGAGCTGTTTTTT. This sequence encodes CASSSRQDRGTGELFF.

This sequence joins TRBV6-5 and TRBJ2-1; 7 nucleotides align to TRBD1. The CDR3 covers 15 residues. Unmatched junction bases numbered 4, after V lost 3 bases and J lost 2 bases. Germline assignment: CDR1 MNHEY and CDR2 SVGAGI. CDR3 coding DNA: TGTGCCAGCAGTTATAGACAGGGCGCCTACAATGAGCAGTTCTTC. Amino acid sequence: CASSYRQGAYNEQFF.

There are a few counts of this clone. This chain joins TRBV4-3 and TRBJ2-1; a weak D match, TRBD2 (7 bases). Germline V gives CDR1 LGHNA, CDR2 YSLEER. This CDR3 spans 18 amino acids. Trimming pared 0 bases from V and 4 bases from J, leaving 19 bases between. The CDR3 DNA follows: TGCGCCAGCAGCCAAGATTGGACAGCCTCTAGCGGTTACAATGAGCAGTTCTTC. It is translated as CASSQDWTASSGYNEQFF.

The gene calls are TRBV5-8 and TRBJ2-2, with no clear D. The CDR3 has 13 amino acids. Germline lookup yields CDR1 SGHTS and CDR2 YDEGEE. The V gene lost 4 bases and the J gene lost 5 bases, with 9 bases spanning the gap. CDR3 in amino acids: CASSRSRTGELFF. CDR3 DNA sequence: TGTGCCAGCAGCCGTTCTCGGACCGGGGAGCTGTTTTTT.

This clone has just a few counts. The chain uses TRBV5-8 and TRBJ1-1; tentatively, D is TRBD1 (5 bases). V was clipped by 3 bases and J by 0 bases, with 21 bases between them. CDR3 length: 18 amino acids. From germline, CDR1 is SGHTS and CDR2 YDEGEE. For the CDR3, the DNA is TGTGCCAGCAGCTCGAGGTTTGAGGCAGACAGCATGAACACTGAAGCTTTCTTT. Protein sequence: CASSSRFEADSMNTEAFF.